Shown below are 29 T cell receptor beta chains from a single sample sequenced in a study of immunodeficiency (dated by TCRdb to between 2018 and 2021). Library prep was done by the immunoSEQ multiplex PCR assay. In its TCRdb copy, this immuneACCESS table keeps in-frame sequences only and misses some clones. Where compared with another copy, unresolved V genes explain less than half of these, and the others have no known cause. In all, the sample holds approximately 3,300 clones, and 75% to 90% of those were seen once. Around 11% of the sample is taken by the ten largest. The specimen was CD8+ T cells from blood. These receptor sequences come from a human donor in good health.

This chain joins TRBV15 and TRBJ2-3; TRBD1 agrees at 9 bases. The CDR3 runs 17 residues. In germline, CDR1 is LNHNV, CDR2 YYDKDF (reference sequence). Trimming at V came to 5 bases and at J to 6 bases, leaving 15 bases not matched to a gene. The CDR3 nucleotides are TGTGCCACCAGCTCCCGACAGGGGGTGGGGGGGGGCGATACGCAGTATTTT. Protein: CATSSRQGVGGGDTQYF.

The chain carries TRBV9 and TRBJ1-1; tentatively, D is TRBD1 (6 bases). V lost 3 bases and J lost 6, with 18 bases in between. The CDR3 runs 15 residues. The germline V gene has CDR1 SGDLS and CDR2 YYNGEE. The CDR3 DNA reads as TGTGCCAGCAGCGCGAGGGGTCAGGGGCAGGCTGAAGCTTTCTTT. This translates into CASSARGQGQAEAFF.

The CDR3 is CASSPLLEQYF. CDR3 in DNA: TGTGCCAGCAGTCCCCTCTTGGAGCAGTACTTC. This rearrangement joins TRBV2 to TRBJ2-7, with D unclear. Germline V gene data show CDR1 as SNHLY and CDR2 as FYNNEI. The CDR3 totals 11 residues. The V gene lost 5 bases and the J gene lost 7 bases, with 9 bases spanning the gap.

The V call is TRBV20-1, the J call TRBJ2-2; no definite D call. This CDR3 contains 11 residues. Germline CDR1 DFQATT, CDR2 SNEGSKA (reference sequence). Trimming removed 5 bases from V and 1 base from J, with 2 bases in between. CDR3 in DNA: TGCAGTGCTTTGAACACCGGGGAGCTGTTTTTT. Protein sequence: CSALNTGELFF.

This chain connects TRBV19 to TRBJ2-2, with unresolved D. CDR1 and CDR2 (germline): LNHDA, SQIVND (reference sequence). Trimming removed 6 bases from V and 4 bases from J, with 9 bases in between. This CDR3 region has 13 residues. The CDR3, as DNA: TGTGCCAGTAGCATGACCGGCACCGGGGAGCTGTTTTTT. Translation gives CASSMTGTGELFF.

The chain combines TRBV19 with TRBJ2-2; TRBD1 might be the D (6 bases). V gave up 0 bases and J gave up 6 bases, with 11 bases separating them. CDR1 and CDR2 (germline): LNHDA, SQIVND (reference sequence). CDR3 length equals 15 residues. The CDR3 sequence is CASSIDNRESGELFF. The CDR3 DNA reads TGTGCCAGTAGTATAGACAACAGGGAATCCGGGGAGCTGTTTTTT. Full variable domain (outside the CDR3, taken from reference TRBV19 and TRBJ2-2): DGGITQSPKYLFRKEGQNVTLSCEQNLNHDAMYWYRQDPGQGLRLIYYSQIVNDFQKGDIAEGYSVSREKKESFPLTVTSAQKNPTAFYLCASSIDNRESGELFFGEGSRLTVL.

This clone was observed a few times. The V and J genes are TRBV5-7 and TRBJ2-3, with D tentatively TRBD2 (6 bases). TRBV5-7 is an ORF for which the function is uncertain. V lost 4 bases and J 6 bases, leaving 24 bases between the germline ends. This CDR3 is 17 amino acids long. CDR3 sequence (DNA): TGTGCCAGCAGCCTAGCGACCCGACGAGGTTTGGAGGATACGCAGTATTTT. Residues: CASSLATRRGLEDTQYF.

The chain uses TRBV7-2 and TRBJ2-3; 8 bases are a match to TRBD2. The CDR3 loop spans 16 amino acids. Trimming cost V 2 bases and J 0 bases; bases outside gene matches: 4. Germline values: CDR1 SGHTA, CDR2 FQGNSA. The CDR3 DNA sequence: TGTGCCAGCAGCTTATCGGGGGGGCCCAGCACAGATACGCAGTATTTT. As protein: CASSLSGGPSTDTQYF.

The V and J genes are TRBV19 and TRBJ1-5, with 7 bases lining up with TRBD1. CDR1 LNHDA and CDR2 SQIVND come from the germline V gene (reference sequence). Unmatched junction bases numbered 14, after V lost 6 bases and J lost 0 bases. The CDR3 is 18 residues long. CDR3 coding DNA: TGTGCCAGTAGGGAGGAGGGGGACAGACCTTATAGCAATCAGCCCCAGCATTTT. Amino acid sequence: CASREEGDRPYSNQPQHF.

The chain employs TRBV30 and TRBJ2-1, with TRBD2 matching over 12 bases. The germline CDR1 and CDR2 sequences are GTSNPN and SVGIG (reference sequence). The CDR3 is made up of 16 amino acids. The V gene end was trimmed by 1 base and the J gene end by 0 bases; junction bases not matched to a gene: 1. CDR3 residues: CAWSGLAGASYNEQFF. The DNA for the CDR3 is TGTGCCTGGAGTGGACTAGCGGGGGCCTCCTACAATGAGCAGTTCTTC.

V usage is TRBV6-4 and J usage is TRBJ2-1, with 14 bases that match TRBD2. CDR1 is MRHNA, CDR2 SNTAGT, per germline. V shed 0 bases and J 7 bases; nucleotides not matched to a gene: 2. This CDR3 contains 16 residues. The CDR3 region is CASSDSGTSGSNEQFF. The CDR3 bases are TGTGCCAGCAGTGACTCCGGGACTAGCGGGAGTAATGAGCAGTTCTTC.

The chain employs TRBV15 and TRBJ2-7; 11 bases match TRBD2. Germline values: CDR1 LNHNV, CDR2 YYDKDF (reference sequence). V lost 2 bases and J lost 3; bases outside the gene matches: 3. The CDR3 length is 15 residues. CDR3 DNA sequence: TGTGCCACCAGCAGATCTAGCGGGGGGAACTACGAGCAGTACTTC. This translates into CATSRSSGGNYEQYF.

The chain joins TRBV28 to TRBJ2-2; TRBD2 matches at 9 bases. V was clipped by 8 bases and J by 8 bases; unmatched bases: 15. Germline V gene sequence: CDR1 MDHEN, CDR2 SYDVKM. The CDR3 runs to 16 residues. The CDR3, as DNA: TGTGCCAGCCTCGACAGTTTAGCGGGAGTTCCTGGGGAGCTGTTTTTT. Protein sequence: CASLDSLAGVPGELFF.

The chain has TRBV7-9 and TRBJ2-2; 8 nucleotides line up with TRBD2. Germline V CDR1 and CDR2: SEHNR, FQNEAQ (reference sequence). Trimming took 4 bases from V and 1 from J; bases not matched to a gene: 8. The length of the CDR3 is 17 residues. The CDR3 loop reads CASSSAWRGENTGELFF. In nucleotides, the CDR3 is TGTGCCAGCAGCTCCGCTTGGCGGGGGGAGAACACCGGGGAGCTGTTTTTT.

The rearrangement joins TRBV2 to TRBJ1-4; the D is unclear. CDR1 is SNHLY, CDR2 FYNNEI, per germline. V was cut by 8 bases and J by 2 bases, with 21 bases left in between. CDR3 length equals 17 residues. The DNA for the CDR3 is TGTGCCAGCGATAGTCCGTCGCGGGGAGTGACTAATGAAAAACTGTTTTTT. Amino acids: CASDSPSRGVTNEKLFF.

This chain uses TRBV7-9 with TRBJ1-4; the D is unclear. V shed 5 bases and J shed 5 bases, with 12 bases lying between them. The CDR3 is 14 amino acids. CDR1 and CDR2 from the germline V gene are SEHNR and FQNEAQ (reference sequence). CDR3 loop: CASSPRSPNEKLFF. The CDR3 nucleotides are TGTGCCAGCAGCCCTCGGAGTCCGAATGAAAAACTGTTTTTT.

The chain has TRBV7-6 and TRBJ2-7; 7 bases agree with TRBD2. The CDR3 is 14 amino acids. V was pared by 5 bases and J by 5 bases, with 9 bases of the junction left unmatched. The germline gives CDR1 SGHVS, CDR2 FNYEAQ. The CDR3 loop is CASSPLGEGDEQYF. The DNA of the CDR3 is TGTGCCAGCAGCCCCCTAGGGGAGGGCGACGAGCAGTACTTC.

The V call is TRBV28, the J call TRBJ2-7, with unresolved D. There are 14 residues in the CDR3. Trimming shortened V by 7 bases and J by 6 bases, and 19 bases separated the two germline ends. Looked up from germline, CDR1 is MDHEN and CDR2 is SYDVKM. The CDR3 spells CASTPVSEKSEQYF. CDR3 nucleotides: TGTGCCAGCACCCCGGTCTCGGAGAAGAGCGAGCAGTACTTC.

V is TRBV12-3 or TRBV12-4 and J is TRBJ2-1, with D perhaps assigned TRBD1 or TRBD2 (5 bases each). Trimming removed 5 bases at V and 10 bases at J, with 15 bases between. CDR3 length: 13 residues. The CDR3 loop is CASSGPGLEEQFF. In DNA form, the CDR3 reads TGTGCCAGCAGTGGCCCGGGGCTAGAGGAGCAGTTCTTC.

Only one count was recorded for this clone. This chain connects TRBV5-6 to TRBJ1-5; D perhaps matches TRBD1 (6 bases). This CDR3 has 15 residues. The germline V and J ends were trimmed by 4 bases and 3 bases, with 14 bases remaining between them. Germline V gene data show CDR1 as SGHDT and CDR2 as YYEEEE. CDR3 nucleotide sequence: TGTGCCAGCAGCCAAAGGACAGATTACAATCAGCCCCAGCATTTT. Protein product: CASSQRTDYNQPQHF.

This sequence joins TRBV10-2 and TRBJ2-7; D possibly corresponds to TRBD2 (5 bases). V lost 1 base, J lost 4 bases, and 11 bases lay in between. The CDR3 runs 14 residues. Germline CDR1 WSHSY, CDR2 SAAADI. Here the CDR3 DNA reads TGCGCCAGCAGTGAGTATAGGACTGAATACGAGCAGTACTTC. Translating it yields CASSEYRTEYEQYF.

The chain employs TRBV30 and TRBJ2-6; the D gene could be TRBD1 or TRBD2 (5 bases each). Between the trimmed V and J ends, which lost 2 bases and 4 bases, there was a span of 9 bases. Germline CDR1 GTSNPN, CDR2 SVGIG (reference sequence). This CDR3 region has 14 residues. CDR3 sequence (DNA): TGTGCCTGGAGTATGGGGACCGGGGCCAACGTCCTGACTTTC. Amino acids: CAWSMGTGANVLTF.

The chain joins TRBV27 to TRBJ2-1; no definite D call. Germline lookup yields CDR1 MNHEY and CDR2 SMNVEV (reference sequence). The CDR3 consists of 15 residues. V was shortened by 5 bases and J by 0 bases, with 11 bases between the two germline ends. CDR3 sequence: CASSPQLSSYNEQFF. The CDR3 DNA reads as TGTGCCAGCAGTCCCCAGCTGAGCTCCTACAATGAGCAGTTCTTC.

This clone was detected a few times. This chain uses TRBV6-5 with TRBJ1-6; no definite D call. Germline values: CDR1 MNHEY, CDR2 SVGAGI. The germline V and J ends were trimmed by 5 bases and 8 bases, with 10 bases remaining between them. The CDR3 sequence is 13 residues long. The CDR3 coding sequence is TGTGCCAGCAGTCGCGGGGAGGATTCACCCCTCCACTTT. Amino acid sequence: CASSRGEDSPLHF.

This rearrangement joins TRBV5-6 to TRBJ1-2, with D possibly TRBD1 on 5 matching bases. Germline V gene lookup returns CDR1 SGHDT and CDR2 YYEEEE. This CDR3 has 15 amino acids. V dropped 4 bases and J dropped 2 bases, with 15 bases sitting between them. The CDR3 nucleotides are TGTGCCAGCAGCGACCGGGACTTACCCAACTATGGCTACACCTTC. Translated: CASSDRDLPNYGYTF.

DNA of the CDR3: TGCAGTGCTCCGGGGAACACTGAAGCTTTCTTT. Amino acids: CSAPGNTEAFF. The chain uses TRBV20-1 and TRBJ1-1; D unresolved. In germline, CDR1 is DFQATT, CDR2 SNEGSKA (reference sequence). This CDR3 region has 11 residues. The germline V and J ends were trimmed by 5 bases and 1 base, with 5 bases remaining between them.

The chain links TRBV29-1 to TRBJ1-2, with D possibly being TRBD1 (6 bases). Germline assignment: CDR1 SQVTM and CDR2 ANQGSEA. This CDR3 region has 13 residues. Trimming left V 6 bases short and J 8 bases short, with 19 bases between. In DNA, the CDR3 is TGCAGCGTCCCCAGGGGAGGGTTCGAAGGCTACACCTTC. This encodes CSVPRGGFEGYTF.

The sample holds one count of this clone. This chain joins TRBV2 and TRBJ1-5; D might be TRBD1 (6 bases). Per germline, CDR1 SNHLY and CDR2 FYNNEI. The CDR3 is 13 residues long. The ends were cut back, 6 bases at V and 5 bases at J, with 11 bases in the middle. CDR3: CASSRGSYQPQHF. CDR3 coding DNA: TGTGCCAGCAGCAGGGGAAGCTATCAGCCCCAGCATTTT. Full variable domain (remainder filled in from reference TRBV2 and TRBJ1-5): EPEVTQTPSHQVTQMGQEVILRCVPISNHLYFYWYRQILGQKVEFLVSFYNNEISEKSEIFDDQFSVERPDGSNFTLKIRSTKLEDSAMYFCASSRGSYQPQHFGDGTRLSIL.

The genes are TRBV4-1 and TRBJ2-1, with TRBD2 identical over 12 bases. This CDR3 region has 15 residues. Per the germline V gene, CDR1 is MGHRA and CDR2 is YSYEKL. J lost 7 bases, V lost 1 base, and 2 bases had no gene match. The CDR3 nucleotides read TGCGCCAGCAGCCAAGCTCTAGCGGGGGGGAATGAGCAGTTCTTC. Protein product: CASSQALAGGNEQFF.